This T cell receptor (beta chain) came from a study of blood T cell repertoires in COVID-19. The overall study: The study drew acute and convalescent COVID-19 samples from the United States, Italy and Spain. From T cells, B-cell-depleted T cells, or PBMCs came the material, which was cDNA or gDNA.

Methods used by the authors: The assay estimated nucleated cells by amplifying reference gene primers. Produced via immunoSEQ multiplex PCR; TCRdb's table is partial and in-frame only. The V and J calls and clone size are taken from that table; D and trimming were inferred from the DNA. The data show fewer than 250,000 clones, more than 85% seen once. With 8 bases removed from V and 4 bases from J, the gap between germline ends came to 8 bases. This CDR3 is 11 amino acids long. The V call is TRBV12-3 or TRBV12-4, the J call TRBJ1-1; D is ambiguous. This clonotype originated in a man younger than 45 with acute or convalescent COVID-19. The sequenced sample was peripheral blood. CDR3 sequence: CASSVFTEAFF. The CDR3 region has the DNA TGTGCCAGCTCTGTTTTCACTGAAGCTTTCTTT.